The source of this T cell receptor (beta chain) is a study of T cell responses to AZD1222 COVID-19 vaccine (dated by TCRdb to the early 2020s). For context, the study as a whole: Because spike-specific TCR depth and breadth did not differ between the two schedules, AZD1222 recipients who got a second dose at roughly 4 weeks were pooled with those who got a second dose at roughly 12 weeks. A total of under 250 trial participants underwent TCR sequencing, of whom some 200 had received two doses of AZD1222 and around 25 had received two doses of the MenACWY control vaccine. Trial participants were enrolled into age subgroups of 18-55, 56-69 and 70-plus years, which contained roughly 150, 30 and 60 TCR-sequenced participants, respectively.

What the authors observed across the whole study: Spike-specific TCR breadth and depth rose significantly after two AZD1222 doses compared with day 0 and with MenACWY recipients. Most participants were white British and females outnumbered males, and the authors suggested that clonal diversity may have been underestimated. Because no day 14 peak-response samples were available, repertoires were characterized only after the peak T cell response. Epitopes outside the regions mutated in the B.1.351 and B.1.1.7 variants were reportedly recognized by nearly half of the unique spike-specific TCRs. Vaccine-associated CD4 TCRs spanned the whole spike protein, with dominant responses in regions 160-218 and 743-854. Conclusions about previously exposed vaccinees were limited because only a handful of AZD1222 recipients were SARS-CoV-2 seropositive at baseline. In the small 56-69-year group, the increase in depth fell short of significance, most likely because of low power.

Per the germline V gene, KGHSH is the CDR1 and LQKENI is the CDR2. V is cut back by 3 bases and J by 4 bases, with 10 bases in the junction unmatched. The CDR3 covers 16 residues, taking in both the cysteine and the phenylalanine. Only the CDR3 DNA is retained, 48 bases long and in frame from the first base. Points on this clone: What antigen it recognizes has not been identified. Per-base qualities were not stored, and no clone one base away is much larger.

The CDR3 regions of human TCRbeta chains were subjected to immunosequencing. As for the authors' bioinformatics: Repertoire TCRs were checked for matches against a reference library of SARS-CoV-2-specific TCRs that had been generated using the MIRA antigen-specificity platform. Breadth was defined as the fraction of unique TCRs that were SARS-CoV-2-associated. Depth was defined as the fraction of total T cells that were SARS-CoV-2-associated. Each spike-specific TCR was assigned to its reactive spike region and to a CD4 or CD8 class using the MIRA data. Log10-transformed breadth and depth values were compared by one-way ANOVA with Sidak's multiple comparisons tests. TCRdb holds this immuneACCESS table with in-frame rearrangements only. Some clones are missing; in checked studies, unresolved V genes explain under half, and the rest has no known cause. From that table come the V and J calls and clone size; the DNA was used to work out D and trimming. The sample contains about 170,000 clones, about nine tenths of them found a single time. The top ten hold around 1.6% of the sample.

Per the publication, the time point label means: baseline before first vaccination. Samples from vaccinated people were obtained from the UK trials COV001 and COV002, which included a single-blind randomized controlled phase 2/3 trial of AZD1222 (ChAdOx1 nCoV-19) in healthy adults. For TCRbeta chain sequencing, PBMC samples were collected from trial participants at day 0 and at day 28 after the second dose. In this chain, TRBV18 is recombined with TRBJ2-3, and TRBD2 aligns with 7 junction nucleotides. This sequence was found in an adult in good health. Sequencing used peripheral blood, obtained on day 0 of AZD1222 vaccination. The DNA sequence reads TGTGCCAGCTCACCCCTCGGGGGGATGGCCTCAGATACGCAGTATTTT. Translation gives CASSPLGGMASDTQYF.